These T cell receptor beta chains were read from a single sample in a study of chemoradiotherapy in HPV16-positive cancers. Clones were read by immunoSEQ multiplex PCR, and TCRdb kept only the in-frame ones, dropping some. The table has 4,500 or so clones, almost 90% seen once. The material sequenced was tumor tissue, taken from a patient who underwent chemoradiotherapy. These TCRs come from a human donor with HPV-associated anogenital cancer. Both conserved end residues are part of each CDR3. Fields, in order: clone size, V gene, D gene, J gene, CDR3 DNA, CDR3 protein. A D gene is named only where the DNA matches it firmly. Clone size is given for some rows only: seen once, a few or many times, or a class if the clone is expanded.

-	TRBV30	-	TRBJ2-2	TGTGCCTGGAGTTCGGGCCTCACCGGGGAGCTGTTTTTT	CAWSSGLTGELFF
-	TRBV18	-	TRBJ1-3	TGTGCCAGCTCACCACCGGTGGGGGCAGATTTTTCCATATATTTT	CASSPPVGADFSIYF
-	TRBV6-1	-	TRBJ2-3	TGTGCCAGCAGTGAAATCTTGGGGGGCTTCACAGATACGCAGTATTTT	CASSEILGGFTDTQYF
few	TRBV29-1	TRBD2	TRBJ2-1	TGCAGCGTTGAATTGGTGGGAGGGCCATCCCGGGGCGGTGAGCAGTTCTTC	CSVELVGGPSRGGEQFF
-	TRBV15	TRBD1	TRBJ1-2	TGTGCCACCAGATCAGGGACAGCGATCTATGGCTACACCTTC	CATRSGTAIYGYTF
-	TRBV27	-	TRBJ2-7	TGTGCCAGCAGTTTTTCTGAGAGCTCCTACGAGCAGTACTTC	CASSFSESSYEQYF
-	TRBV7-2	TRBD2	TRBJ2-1	TGTGCCAGCAGCTTAGCTAGCGGGGGTGGGGAGCAGTTCTTC	CASSLASGGGEQFF
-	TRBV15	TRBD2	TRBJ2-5	TGTGCCACCAGCAGAGATCGGACTAGCGAAGAGACCCAGTACTTC	CATSRDRTSEETQYF
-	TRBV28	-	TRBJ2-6	TGTGCCAGCAGTCTGGCTGGGGCCAACGTCCTGACTTTC	CASSLAGANVLTF
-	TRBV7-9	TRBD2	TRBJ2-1	TGTGCCAGCAGAGCTAAGGGAGGGCCGCGGAATGAGCAGTTCTTC	CASRAKGGPRNEQFF
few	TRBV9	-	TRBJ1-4	TGTGCCAGCAGCGCACCGGGAGCGGGGAATGAAAAACTGTTTTTT	CASSAPGAGNEKLFF
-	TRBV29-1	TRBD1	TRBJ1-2	TGCAGCGCCGGGACAGGGGGGGATGGCTACACCTTC	CSAGTGGDGYTF
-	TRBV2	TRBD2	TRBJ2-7	TGTGCCAGCAGTGAGGGGCTAGCGGGGACACCCTACGAGCAGTACTTC	CASSEGLAGTPYEQYF
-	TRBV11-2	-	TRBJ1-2	TGTGCCAGCAGCTTCGGCTCAGCCGGAACAGCTTATGGCTACACCTTC	CASSFGSAGTAYGYTF
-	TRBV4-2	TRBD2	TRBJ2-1	TGTGCCAGCAGCCAAGACTGGCTAGCGGCCTTGGATGAGCAGTTCTTC	CASSQDWLAALDEQFF
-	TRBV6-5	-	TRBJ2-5	TGTGCCAGCAGGTACCAAGAGACCCAGTACTTC	CASRYQETQYF
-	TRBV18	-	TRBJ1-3	TGTGCCAGCTCACCTTTACAGGGATTCACTGGAAACACCATATATTTT	CASSPLQGFTGNTIYF
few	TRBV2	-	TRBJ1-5	TGTGCCAGCAAGAGAGATAGCAATCAGCCCCAGCATTTT	CASKRDSNQPQHF
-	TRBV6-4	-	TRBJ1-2	TGTGCCAGCAGGCCCGAAAGCGGGGTCGGCTATGGCTACACCTTC	CASRPESGVGYGYTF
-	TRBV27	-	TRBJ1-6	TGTGCCAGCAGTTTAGTCGGCAGTTTCTCCTATAATTCACCCCTCCACTTT	CASSLVGSFSYNSPLHF
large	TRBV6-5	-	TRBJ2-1	TGTGCCAGCAGTTACTCGACCGAGCAGTTCTTC	CASSYSTEQFF
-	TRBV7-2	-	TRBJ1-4	TGTGCCAGCAGCTTCAATGGGCAGGGGATGGGTGAAAAACTGTTTTTT	CASSFNGQGMGEKLFF
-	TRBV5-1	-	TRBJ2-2	TGCGCCAGCAGCTTCTCACAGGGAGCTGCCACCGGGGAGCTGTTTTTT	CASSFSQGAATGELFF
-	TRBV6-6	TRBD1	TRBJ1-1	TGTGCCAGCAGTGACAGGGCGGCTGAAGCTTTCTTT	CASSDRAAEAFF
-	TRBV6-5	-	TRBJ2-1	TGTGCCAGCAGTTACTCGAGGGCATCCTACAATGAGCAGTTCTTC	CASSYSRASYNEQFF
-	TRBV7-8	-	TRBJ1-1	TGTGCCAGCAGCTTAACTCCTGGTGGAGGGGCTGAAGCTTTCTTT	CASSLTPGGGAEAFF
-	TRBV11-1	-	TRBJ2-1	TGTGCCAGCAGCTTCTCATTGAACAATGAGCAGTTCTTC	CASSFSLNNEQFF
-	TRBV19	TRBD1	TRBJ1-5	TGTGCCAGTAGTATGACAGGGGGCTCTCAGCCCCAGCATTTT	CASSMTGGSQPQHF
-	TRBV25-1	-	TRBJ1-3	TGTGCCAGCAGCCCGGGAAACACCATATATTTT	CASSPGNTIYF
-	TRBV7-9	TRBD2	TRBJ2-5	TGTGCCAGCAGCATTACGGCGGGGGTACAAGAGACCCAGTACTTC	CASSITAGVQETQYF
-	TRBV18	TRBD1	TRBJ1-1	TGTGCCAGCTCACTAGGGACAGAAGGTGAAGCTTTCTTT	CASSLGTEGEAFF
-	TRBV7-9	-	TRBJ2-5	TGTGCCAGCAGCTTAGCGGGTGGGCAAGAGACCCAGTACTTC	CASSLAGGQETQYF
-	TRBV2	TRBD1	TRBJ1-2	TGTGCCAGCAGTACCGACAGGGACTATGGCTACACCTTC	CASSTDRDYGYTF
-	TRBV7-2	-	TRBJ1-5	TGTGCCAGCAGTTCCCGTACCGATCAGCCCCAGCATTTT	CASSSRTDQPQHF
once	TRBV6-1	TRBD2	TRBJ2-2	TGTGCCAGCAGTAATTCCGGCGGGGGCACCGGGGAGCTGTTTTTT	CASSNSGGGTGELFF